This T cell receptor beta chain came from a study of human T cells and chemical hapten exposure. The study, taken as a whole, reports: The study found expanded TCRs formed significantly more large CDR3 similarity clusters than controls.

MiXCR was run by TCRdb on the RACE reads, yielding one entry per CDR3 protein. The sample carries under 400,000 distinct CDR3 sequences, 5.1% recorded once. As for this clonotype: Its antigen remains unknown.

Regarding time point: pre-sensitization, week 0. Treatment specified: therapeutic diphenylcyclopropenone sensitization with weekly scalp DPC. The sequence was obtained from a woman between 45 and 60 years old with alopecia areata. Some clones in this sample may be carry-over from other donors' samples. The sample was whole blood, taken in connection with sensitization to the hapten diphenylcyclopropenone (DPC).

The CDR3: CASSATDRGGTEAFF. CDR3 sequence (DNA): TGTGCCAGCAGCGCGACGGACAGGGGTGGCACTGAAGCTTTCTTT. The V gene is TRBV4-2, the J gene TRBJ1-1; 9 nucleotides align to TRBD1. The germline gives CDR1 LGHNA, CDR2 YNFKEQ. Trimming removed 5 bases from V and 4 bases from J; junction bases left unmatched: 8. CDR3 length equals 15 residues.